The present T cell receptor beta chain was sequenced within a study of blood T cells in healthy people across ages. General observations from the study: Per million T cells, TCR beta diversity dropped roughly linearly as age increased. A strong correlation between TCR beta diversity and naive T cell percentage was seen.

Looked up from germline, CDR1 is DFQATT and CDR2 is SNEGSKA (reference sequence). V lost 7 bases to trimming and J lost 2 bases, with 11 bases between them. The CDR3 is 12 amino acids. Worth noting for this clonotype: The antigen is undetermined.

Together with a sample-barcoded 5' primer, a J-beta primer mix was included in a second PCR lasting about 7 to 12 cycles. TCRdb itself ran the 5' RACE reads through MiXCR, one entry per CDR3 protein. The table includes about 730,000 distinct CDR3 sequences, roughly two fifths detected once. Peripheral blood, roughly 11 milliliters per donor, was collected. This TCR was recovered from a woman in her sixties or seventies in good health. Input material: blood. The genes are TRBV20-1 and TRBJ1-2; possibly TRBD1 for D (6 bases). The CDR3 loop is CSVEQGNYGYTF. The CDR3 DNA follows: TGCAGTGTTGAGCAGGGGAACTATGGCTACACCTTC.